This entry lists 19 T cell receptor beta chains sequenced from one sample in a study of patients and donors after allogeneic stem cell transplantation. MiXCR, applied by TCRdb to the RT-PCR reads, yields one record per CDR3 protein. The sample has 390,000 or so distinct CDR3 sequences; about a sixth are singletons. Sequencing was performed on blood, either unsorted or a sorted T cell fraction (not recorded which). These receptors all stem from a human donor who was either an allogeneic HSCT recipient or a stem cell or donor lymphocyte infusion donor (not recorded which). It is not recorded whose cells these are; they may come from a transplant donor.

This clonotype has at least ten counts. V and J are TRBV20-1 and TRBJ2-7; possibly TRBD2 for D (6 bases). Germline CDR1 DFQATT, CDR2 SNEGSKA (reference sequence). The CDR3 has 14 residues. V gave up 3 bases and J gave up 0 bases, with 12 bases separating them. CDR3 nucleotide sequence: TGCAGTGCTAGGACTAGTAAGGGCTCCTACGAGCAGTACTTC. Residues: CSARTSKGSYEQYF.

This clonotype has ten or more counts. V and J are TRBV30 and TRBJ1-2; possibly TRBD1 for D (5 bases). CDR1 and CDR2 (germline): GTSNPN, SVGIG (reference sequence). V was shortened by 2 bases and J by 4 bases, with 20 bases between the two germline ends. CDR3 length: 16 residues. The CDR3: CAWSSPGRGSSYGYTF. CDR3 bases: TGTGCCTGGAGTAGTCCCGGGAGGGGTAGTAGCTATGGCTACACCTTC.

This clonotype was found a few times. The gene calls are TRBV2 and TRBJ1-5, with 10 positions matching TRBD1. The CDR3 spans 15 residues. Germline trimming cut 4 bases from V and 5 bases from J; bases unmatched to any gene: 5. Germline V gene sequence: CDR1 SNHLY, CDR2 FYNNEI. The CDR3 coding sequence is TGTGCCAGCAGTGGAAGGACAGGGGGGGATCAGCCCCAGCATTTT. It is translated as CASSGRTGGDQPQHF.

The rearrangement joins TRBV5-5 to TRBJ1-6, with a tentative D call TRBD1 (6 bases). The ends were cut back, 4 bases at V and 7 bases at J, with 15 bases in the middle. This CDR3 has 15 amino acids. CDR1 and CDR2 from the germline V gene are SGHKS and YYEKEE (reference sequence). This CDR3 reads CASSQTTGRNSPLHF. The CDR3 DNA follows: TGTGCCAGCAGCCAAACTACAGGGAGGAATTCACCCCTCCACTTT.

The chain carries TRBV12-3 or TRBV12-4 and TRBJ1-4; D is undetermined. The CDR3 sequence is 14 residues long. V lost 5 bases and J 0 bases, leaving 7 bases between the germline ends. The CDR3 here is CASSRRSTNEKLFF. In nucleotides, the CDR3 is TGTGCCAGCAGTCGCCGGTCAACTAATGAAAAACTGTTTTTT.

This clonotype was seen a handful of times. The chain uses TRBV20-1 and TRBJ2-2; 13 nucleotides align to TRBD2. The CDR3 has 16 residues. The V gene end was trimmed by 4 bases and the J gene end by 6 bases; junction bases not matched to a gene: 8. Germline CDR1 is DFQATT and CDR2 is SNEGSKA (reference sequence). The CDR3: CSATPGLAGAAGELFF. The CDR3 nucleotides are TGCAGTGCTACCCCCGGACTAGCGGGAGCGGCCGGGGAGCTGTTTTTT.

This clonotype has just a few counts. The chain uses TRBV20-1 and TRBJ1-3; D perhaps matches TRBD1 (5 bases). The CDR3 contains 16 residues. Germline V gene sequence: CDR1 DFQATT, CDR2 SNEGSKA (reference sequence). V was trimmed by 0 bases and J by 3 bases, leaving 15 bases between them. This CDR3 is CSARDDAAGFGNTIYF. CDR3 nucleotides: TGCAGTGCTAGAGATGACGCGGCAGGGTTTGGAAACACCATATATTTT.

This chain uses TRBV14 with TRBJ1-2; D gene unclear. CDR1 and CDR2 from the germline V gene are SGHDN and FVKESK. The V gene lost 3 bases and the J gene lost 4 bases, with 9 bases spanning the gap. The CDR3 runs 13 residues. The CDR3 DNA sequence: TGTGCCAGCAGCCAGCAGCGTCTCTATGGCTACACCTTC. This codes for CASSQQRLYGYTF. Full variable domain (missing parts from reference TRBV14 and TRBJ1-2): EAGVTQFPSHSVIEKGQTVTLRCDPISGHDNLYWYRRVMGKEIKFLLHFVKESKQDESGMPNNRFLAERTGGTYSTLKVQPAELEDSGVYFCASSQQRLYGYTFGSGTRLTVV.

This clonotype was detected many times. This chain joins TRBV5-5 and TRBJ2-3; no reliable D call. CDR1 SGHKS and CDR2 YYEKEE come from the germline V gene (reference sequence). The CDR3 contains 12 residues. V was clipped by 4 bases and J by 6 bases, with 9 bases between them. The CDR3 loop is CASSRVADTQYF. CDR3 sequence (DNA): TGTGCCAGCAGCCGTGTAGCCGATACGCAGTATTTT.

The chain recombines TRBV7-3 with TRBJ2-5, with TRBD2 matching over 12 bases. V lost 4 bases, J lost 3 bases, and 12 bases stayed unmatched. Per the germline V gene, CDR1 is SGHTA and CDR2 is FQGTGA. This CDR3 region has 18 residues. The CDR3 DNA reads TGTGCCAGCAGCTCCAGGAGGCTAGCGGGGGGGCCGGAAGAGACCCAGTACTTC. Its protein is CASSSRRLAGGPEETQYF.

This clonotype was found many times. The CDR3 here is CASSQETGFNEKLFF. The CDR3 DNA follows: TGCGCCAGCAGCCAAGAAACAGGGTTTAATGAAAAACTGTTTTTT. This chain joins TRBV4-1 and TRBJ1-4, with D perhaps matching TRBD1 (6 bases). The V end was cut by 0 bases, the J end by 4 bases, with 9 bases between. The V gene's germline CDR1 is MGHRA and CDR2 YSYEKL. This CDR3 contains 15 residues.

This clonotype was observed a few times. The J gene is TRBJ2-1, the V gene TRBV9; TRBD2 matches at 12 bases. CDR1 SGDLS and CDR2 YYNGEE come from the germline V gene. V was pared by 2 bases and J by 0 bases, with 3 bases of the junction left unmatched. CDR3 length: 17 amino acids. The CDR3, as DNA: TGTGCCAGCAGCGTCCTGACTAGCGGGAGCTCCTACAATGAGCAGTTCTTC. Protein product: CASSVLTSGSSYNEQFF.

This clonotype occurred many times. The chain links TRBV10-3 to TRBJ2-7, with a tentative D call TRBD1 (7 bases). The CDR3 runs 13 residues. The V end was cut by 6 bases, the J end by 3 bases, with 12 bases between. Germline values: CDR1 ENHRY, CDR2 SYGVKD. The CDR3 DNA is TGTGCCATCAGCCCGCAGGGGGGCTACGAGCAGTACTTC. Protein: CAISPQGGYEQYF.

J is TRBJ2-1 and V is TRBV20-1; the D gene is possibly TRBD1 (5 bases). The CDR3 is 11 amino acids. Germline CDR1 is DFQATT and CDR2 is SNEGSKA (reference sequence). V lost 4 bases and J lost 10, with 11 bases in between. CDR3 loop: CSAKRGNEQFF. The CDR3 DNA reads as TGCAGTGCTAAAAGGGGAAACGAGCAGTTCTTC.

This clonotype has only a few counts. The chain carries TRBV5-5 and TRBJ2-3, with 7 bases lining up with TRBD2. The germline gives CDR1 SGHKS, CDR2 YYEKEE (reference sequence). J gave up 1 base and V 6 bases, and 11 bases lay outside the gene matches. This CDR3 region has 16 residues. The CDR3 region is CASTPTSWLGTDTQYF. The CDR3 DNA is TGTGCCAGCACCCCGACTAGCTGGCTGGGCACAGATACGCAGTATTTT.

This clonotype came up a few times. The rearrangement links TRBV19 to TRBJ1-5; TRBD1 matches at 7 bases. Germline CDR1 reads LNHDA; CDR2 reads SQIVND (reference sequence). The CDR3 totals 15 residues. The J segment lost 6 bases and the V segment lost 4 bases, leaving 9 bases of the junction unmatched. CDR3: CASSTDRAATQPQHF. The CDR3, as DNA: TGTGCCAGTAGTACTGACAGGGCAGCAACTCAGCCCCAGCATTTT.

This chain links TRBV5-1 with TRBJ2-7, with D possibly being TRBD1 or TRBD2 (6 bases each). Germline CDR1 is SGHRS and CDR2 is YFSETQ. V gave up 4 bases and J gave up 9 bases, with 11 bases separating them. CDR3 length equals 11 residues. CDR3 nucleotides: TGCGCCAGCAGCAAACAGGGAGGGCAGTACTTC. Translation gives CASSKQGGQYF.

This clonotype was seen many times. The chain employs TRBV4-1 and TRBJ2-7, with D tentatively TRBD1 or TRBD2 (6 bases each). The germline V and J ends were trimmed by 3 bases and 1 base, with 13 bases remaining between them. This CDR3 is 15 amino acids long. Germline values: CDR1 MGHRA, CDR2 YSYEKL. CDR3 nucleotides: TGCGCCAGCAGCCAGGCCAAGGGGGGATCCTACGAGCAGTACTTC. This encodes CASSQAKGGSYEQYF.

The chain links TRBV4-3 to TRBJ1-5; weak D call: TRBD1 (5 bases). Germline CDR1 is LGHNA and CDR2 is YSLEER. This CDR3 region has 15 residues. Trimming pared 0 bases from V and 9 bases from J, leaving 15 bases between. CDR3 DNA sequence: TGCGCCAGCAGCCAAGATCACGGGCGGGGGGGGCCCCAGCATTTT. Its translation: CASSQDHGRGGPQHF.